This TCR beta chain was sequenced during a study of blood T cell repertoires in COVID-19. Background on the study: Samples representing acute and convalescent COVID-19 were sourced from the United States, Italy and Spain. T cells, B-cell-depleted T cells, or PBMCs supplied cDNA or gDNA.

Germline CDR1 and CDR2: SGHTA and FQGNSA. With V trimmed by 5 bases and J by 5 bases, 7 bases remained unmatched. This CDR3 region has 15 residues. Generated by immunoSEQ multiplex PCR, the TCRdb table keeps only in-frame clones and is missing some. Of over 150,000 clones in the sample, around four fifths were seen once. The clonotype comes from a woman in her seventies with COVID-19, enrolled during active disease. The rearrangement links TRBV7-2 to TRBJ1-2; 11 positions match TRBD1. The material sequenced was peripheral blood. In nucleotides, the CDR3 is TGTGCCAGCAGCCCCGGACAGGGGGCTCTTTATGGCTACACCTTC. Amino acid sequence: CASSPGQGALYGYTF.